This T cell receptor (beta chain) is from a study of blood T cell repertoires in COVID-19 (dated by TCRdb to 2020 to 2022). Background on the whole study: Samples covering the acute and convalescent phases of COVID-19 were provided by collaborators in the United States, Italy and Spain. The prospective study material was composed of cDNA or gDNA derived from T cells, B-cell-depleted T cells, or PBMCs. Subjects who had been exposed to COVID-19, were actively infected with it, or had recovered from it provided the deeply sampled blood TCRbeta repertoires that made up the dataset. The repertoires were released in a freely available public database intended as a resource for research on the immune response to SARS-CoV-2. The samples were drawn from two sources: the first 160 participants of the ongoing ImmuneRACE study, and over 1,000 subjects contributed by 6 global collaborators. Sample metadata almost always included a de-identified subject ID, COVID-19 status, age in years and sex. Where available, HLA class I and class II types were taken from metadata supplied by the sample provider and were not determined by assay-based typing.

The investigation overall reported the following: How much clinical and demographic metadata was included differed by source and by participant, and the metadata was provided uncurated.

From its cysteine to its phenylalanine, the CDR3 spans 13 amino acids. Only CDR3 DNA is held: 39 bases, read in frame from base 1. For CDR1 and CDR2, the germline V gene lists SGHRS and YFSETQ. The V and J ends are trimmed by 3 bases and 8 bases, leaving 14 bases between them. TCRbeta CDR3 regions were amplified from genomic DNA using the immunoSEQ Assay, a bias-controlled multiplex PCR. The study's processing was this. Within the assay, amplification of reference gene primers was used to estimate how many nucleated cells each sample contained. To quantify the absolute abundance of each unique TCRbeta CDR3 rearrangement, sequence reads were collapsed and filtered. For each sample, productive Simpson clonality was calculated as the square root of Simpson's diversity index across productive rearrangements. As stored in TCRdb, this immuneACCESS dataset retains in-frame rearrangements with V and J assigned. A fraction of the clones does not appear; measured against another copy, unresolved V genes explain less than half of the discrepancy, and the remainder lacks a known reason. V and J calls and clone size come straight from that table; D and trimming were deduced from the DNA. The sample yields about 200,000 clones; 86% were counted once. Of the sample, 0.75% to 0.9% is held by the ten largest clones.

Whole blood was collected in K2EDTA tubes by collaborating institutions according to the institutions' own protocols. For TCRbeta analysis, collaborator samples were shipped as frozen whole blood, as isolated PBMCs, or as DNA extracted from either sample type. On this clone itself: No cognate antigen has been identified for it. No much larger clonotype is one base removed from it; base qualities were not supplied.

The TCR was taken from a woman aged 70 to 79 with acute or convalescent COVID-19. Input material: peripheral blood. The chain is assembled from TRBV5-1 and TRBJ1-1, with TRBD1 tentatively as D gene (5 bases match). The nucleotide sequence is TGCGCCAGCAGCTATGGTGCGACAGTCGAAGCTTTCTTT. This sequence encodes CASSYGATVEAFF.